Listed here are 6 T cell receptor beta chains from one sample, sequenced in a study of graft-versus-host responses after intestinal transplantation. TCRdb's copy holds only in-frame clones and misses some; the assay was immunoSEQ multiplex PCR. The table records roughly 99,000 clones, around 86% of them present only once. The sequencing used PBMCs, collected 255 days after intestinal transplant. Receptor source: a human patient who received an intestinal transplant, so some T cells may come from the graft donor.

The chain is built from TRBV4-1 and TRBJ1-4; D possibly corresponds to TRBD1 (5 bases). This CDR3 has 16 residues. CDR1 is MGHRA, CDR2 YSYEKL, per germline. Trimming cost V 3 bases and J 5 bases, with 16 bases left between them. In DNA form, the CDR3 reads TGCGCCAGCAGCCACCCTAAGCAGGGAGAGAATGAAAAACTGTTTTTT. Its translation: CASSHPKQGENEKLFF.

This sequence joins TRBV7-9 and TRBJ2-5; 7 bases line up with TRBD2. Germline values: CDR1 SEHNR, CDR2 FQNEAQ (reference sequence). After removal of 5 bases from V and 5 bases from J, the junction contained 8 bases not matched to a gene. There are 14 residues in the CDR3. CDR3 in amino acids: CASSPPAGKETQYF. The CDR3 bases are TGTGCCAGCAGCCCCCCAGCGGGGAAGGAGACCCAGTACTTC.

The chain links TRBV27 to TRBJ2-2; no reliable D call. CDR1 MNHEY and CDR2 SMNVEV come from the germline V gene (reference sequence). The CDR3 covers 13 residues. Trimming shortened V by 7 bases and J by 6 bases, and 12 bases separated the two germline ends. The CDR3 sequence is CASMHLRAGELFF. The CDR3 region has the DNA TGTGCCAGCATGCATTTAAGGGCCGGGGAGCTGTTTTTT.

The V and J genes are TRBV9 and TRBJ1-4, with D maybe TRBD1 (5 bases). Germline assignment: CDR1 SGDLS and CDR2 YYNGEE. The CDR3 loop spans 15 amino acids. Trimming stripped 4 bases from V and 4 bases from J, with 14 bases between. Here the CDR3 reads CASSRDRGVNEKLFF. CDR3 coding DNA: TGTGCCAGCAGCCGGGACCGGGGGGTTAATGAAAAACTGTTTTTT.

The CDR3 sequence: CASWGRLTEQETQYF. CDR3 DNA: TGCGCCAGCTGGGGAAGGTTGACAGAGCAAGAGACCCAGTACTTC. The J gene is TRBJ2-5, the V gene TRBV5-1; a possible D gene is TRBD1 (5 bases). Trimming removed 7 bases from V and 2 bases from J, with 18 bases in between. Per the germline V gene, CDR1 is SGHRS and CDR2 is YFSETQ. CDR3 size: 15 residues.

This clone was detected only a few times. The genes are TRBV15 and TRBJ1-6; 9 bases match TRBD1. This CDR3 comprises 15 residues. Germline trimming cut 1 base from V and 5 bases from J; bases unmatched to any gene: 0. The germline V gene has CDR1 LNHNV and CDR2 YYDKDF (reference sequence). The CDR3 coding sequence is TGTGCCACCAGCAGAGGACAGGGGGATAATTCACCCCTCCACTTT. This codes for CATSRGQGDNSPLHF.